This T cell receptor (beta chain) was sequenced during a study of radiotherapy plus CTLA-4 blockade in lung cancer. Turning to the study itself: With over 25% of patients having disease control, objective responses were seen in less than 20%. General study points: TCR clones from tumors expanded in blood after radiotherapy plus ipilimumab.

The CDR3 is 13 residues long. Looked up from germline, CDR1 is MNHNY and CDR2 is SVGAGI (reference sequence). The V end lost 4 bases, the J end lost 1 base, and 8 bases lay between the germline ends. About this clone itself: Its target is unknown.

TCRdb keeps only in-frame clones here, not all; method: immunoSEQ multiplex PCR. The repertoire holds approximately 85,000 clones, approximately 83% seen once, with approximately 14% in the top ten. This sequence originates from a human donor with non-small cell lung cancer that progressed on radiotherapy plus ipilimumab. Sequencing was performed on peripheral blood, taken from a patient treated with radiotherapy plus ipilimumab. V usage is TRBV6-6 and J usage is TRBJ2-7; D is unresolved. CDR3 nucleotides: TGTGCCAGCAGTTCGCCCAGGTCCTACGAGCAGTACTTC. This codes for CASSSPRSYEQYF.